These 22 T cell receptor beta chains share one sample of origin, sequenced in a study of CD8 T cells in ankylosing spondylitis. TCRdb fed the 5' RACE reads into MiXCR, producing one record per CDR3 protein. The table shows over 75,000 distinct CDR3 sequences, with 7.5% to 9% occurring only once. The sequencing sample was made of blood, either unsorted or a sorted T cell fraction (not recorded which). The origin of the receptors is a male donor with ankylosing spondylitis or in good health (not recorded which).

There are many counts of this clonotype. This sequence joins TRBV3-1 and TRBJ1-5; 8 bases agree with TRBD1. Germline loops: CDR1 LGHDT, CDR2 YNNKEL (reference sequence). V was pared by 3 bases and J by 4 bases, with 5 bases of the junction left unmatched. The CDR3 runs 15 residues. CDR3 nucleotides: TGTGCCAGCAGCCATGGGACAGGCGTTAATCAGCCCCAGCATTTT. This sequence encodes CASSHGTGVNQPQHF.

This clonotype was seen repeatedly, ten times or more. The chain employs TRBV20-1 and TRBJ2-7; no firm D call. CDR3 length: 13 residues. V shed 3 bases and J shed 5 bases, with 14 bases lying between them. Germline V gene sequence: CDR1 DFQATT, CDR2 SNEGSKA (reference sequence). The CDR3 region is CSASAAVSNEQYF. CDR3 in DNA: TGCAGTGCTAGCGCCGCCGTTAGTAACGAGCAGTACTTC.

This clonotype occurred a few times. The V and J genes are TRBV3-1 and TRBJ2-4; 9 positions agree with TRBD2. Unmatched junction bases numbered 9, after V lost 4 bases and J lost 2 bases. Per the germline V gene, CDR1 is LGHDT and CDR2 is YNNKEL (reference sequence). The CDR3 consists of 17 residues. Written as DNA, the CDR3 is TGTGCCAGCAGCCCCCTCGAGCGGGGGGCCTCCAAAAACATTCAGTACTTC. As protein: CASSPLERGASKNIQYF.

This clonotype showed up many times. This chain links TRBV5-1 with TRBJ2-1; a possible D gene is TRBD2 (6 bases). Trimming removed 4 bases from V and 10 bases from J, with 12 bases in between. From germline, CDR1 is SGHRS and CDR2 YFSETQ. The CDR3 covers 12 residues. Here the CDR3 DNA reads TGCGCCAGCAGCGACGGGACTGGGGAGCAGTTCTTC. Its translation is CASSDGTGEQFF.

This clonotype was counted at least ten times. The chain links TRBV29-1 to TRBJ2-5; 11 nucleotides line up with TRBD2. The ends lost 4 bases at V and 3 bases at J; junction bases unmatched: 7. CDR1 is SQVTM and CDR2 is ANQGSEA in the germline V gene. The CDR3 is made up of 15 amino acids. CDR3 protein: CSVALGLAVKETQYF. The CDR3 bases are TGCAGCGTTGCCCTGGGACTAGCGGTAAAAGAGACCCAGTACTTC.

This clonotype was seen at least ten times. This chain links TRBV2 with TRBJ2-7; 8 bases agree with TRBD1. The CDR3 sequence is 14 residues long. Per the germline V gene, CDR1 is SNHLY and CDR2 is FYNNEI. After removal of 5 bases from V and 5 bases from J, the junction contained 8 bases not matched to a gene. The CDR3 coding sequence is TGTGCCAGCAGTCCCGACAGGGGTGGCGACGAGCAGTACTTC. Translation: CASSPDRGGDEQYF.

Ten or more counts support this clonotype. The chain recombines TRBV7-6 with TRBJ2-7; no definite D call. Deletions cut 5 bases from V and 0 bases from J, with 11 bases between. The CDR3 runs 14 residues. Germline CDR1 and CDR2: SGHVS and FNYEAQ. DNA of the CDR3: TGTGCCAGCAGCCCAAGGTCTAACTCCTACGAGCAGTACTTC. Translating it yields CASSPRSNSYEQYF.

This clonotype showed up just a few times. The chain carries TRBV6-4 and TRBJ2-4; TRBD2 matches 7 bases. The CDR3 spans 14 residues. The V gene end was trimmed by 6 bases and the J gene end by 8 bases; junction bases not matched to a gene: 10. Germline CDR1 and CDR2: MRHNA and SNTAGT. The CDR3: CASSPNSGADIQYF. DNA for the CDR3: TGTGCCAGCAGCCCCAACAGCGGGGCCGACATTCAGTACTTC.

This clonotype was picked up many times. The CDR3 DNA follows: TGCGCCAGCACCTTCGGCAGCTCCTACAATGAGCAGTTCTTC. Amino acid sequence: CASTFGSSYNEQFF. The chain combines TRBV5-1 with TRBJ2-1; D ambiguous. The CDR3 has 14 residues. Germline V gene data show CDR1 as SGHRS and CDR2 as YFSETQ. Deletions cut 6 bases from V and 0 bases from J, with 10 bases between.

This clonotype has a handful of counts. V and J are TRBV7-9 and TRBJ2-6; D uncertain. Trimming took 6 bases from V and 0 from J, leaving 12 bases between them. This CDR3 has 16 amino acids. Germline V gene lookup returns CDR1 SEHNR and CDR2 FQNEAQ (reference sequence). The CDR3 sequence is CASSSPTTSGANVLTF. CDR3 bases: TGTGCCAGCAGTAGTCCAACCACCTCTGGGGCCAACGTCCTGACTTTC. The full variable domain, in which reference TRBV7-9 and TRBJ2-6 provide the parts outside the CDR3, is DTGVSQNPRHKITKRGQNVTFRCDPISEHNRLYWYRQTLGQGPEFLTYFQNEAQLEKSRLLSDRFSAERPKGSFSTLEIQRTEQGDSAMYLCASSSPTTSGANVLTFGAGSRLTVL.

This clonotype was recorded a few times. The CDR3 coding sequence is TGTGCCAGCAGCCCCCAGGGCAGGGGGGCCGACAATGAGCAGTTCTTC. Translation: CASSPQGRGADNEQFF. The chain joins TRBV7-9 to TRBJ2-1, with D perhaps TRBD1 (7 bases). This CDR3 is built from 16 residues. The V end lost 5 bases, the J end lost 5 bases, and 19 bases lay between the germline ends. The germline V gene has CDR1 SEHNR and CDR2 FQNEAQ (reference sequence).

This clonotype showed up many times. The rearrangement links TRBV5-1 to TRBJ2-7; D unclear. CDR1 SGHRS and CDR2 YFSETQ come from the germline V gene. The CDR3 spans 13 residues. V lost 2 bases to trimming and J lost 2 bases, with 8 bases between them. The DNA for the CDR3 is TGCGCCAGCAGCTTACCACAGCCCTACGAGCAGTACTTC. This codes for CASSLPQPYEQYF.

This clonotype was counted only a few times. This chain links TRBV20-1 with TRBJ2-5, with TRBD2 matching over 12 bases. Germline V gene lookup returns CDR1 DFQATT and CDR2 SNEGSKA (reference sequence). Unmatched junction bases numbered 4, after V lost 4 bases and J lost 1 base. There are 15 residues in the CDR3. The CDR3 nucleotides read TGCAGTGCTACTCCTAGCGGGGGGGCCCAAGAGACCCAGTACTTC. It translates to CSATPSGGAQETQYF.

In this sample, this clonotype turned up a few times. In DNA, the CDR3 is TGTGCCAGCAGCCCCCAACCGGACAGTTACAATGAGCAGTTCTTC. This gives the protein CASSPQPDSYNEQFF. The rearrangement uses TRBV7-9 and TRBJ2-1, with D tentatively TRBD1 (6 bases). V was cut by 5 bases and J by 4 bases, with 15 bases left in between. Germline CDR1 SEHNR, CDR2 FQNEAQ (reference sequence). This CDR3 has 15 amino acids.

In its sample, this clonotype was seen a few times. The chain employs TRBV7-9 and TRBJ2-1, with 8 nucleotides matching TRBD1. Germline assignment: CDR1 SEHNR and CDR2 FQNEAQ (reference sequence). Trimming removed 4 bases from V and 2 bases from J; junction bases left unmatched: 7. This CDR3 comprises 16 residues. The CDR3 is CASSSTGVRPYNEQFF. CDR3 nucleotide sequence: TGTGCCAGCAGCTCGACAGGGGTTCGGCCCTACAATGAGCAGTTCTTC.

This clonotype has ten or more counts. The gene calls are TRBV20-1 and TRBJ2-3, with 10 bases aligning to TRBD2. The V gene end was trimmed by 5 bases and the J gene end by 2 bases; junction bases not matched to a gene: 4. The CDR3 is made up of 14 amino acids. The germline gives CDR1 DFQATT, CDR2 SNEGSKA (reference sequence). The CDR3 loop is CSAGSGGLTDTQYF. The DNA of the CDR3 is TGCAGTGCTGGTAGCGGGGGGCTCACAGATACGCAGTATTTT.

Ten or more counts support this clonotype. The V and J genes are TRBV4-3 and TRBJ2-7, with TRBD1 matching 7 bases. Germline V lookup: CDR1 LGHNA, CDR2 YSLEER. The CDR3 loop spans 15 amino acids. Trimming cost V 0 bases and J 2 bases; bases outside gene matches: 4. The CDR3 is CASSQEGTATYEQYF. In DNA, the CDR3 is TGCGCCAGCAGCCAAGAGGGGACAGCAACCTACGAGCAGTACTTC.

There are many counts of this clonotype. The J gene is TRBJ2-3, the V gene TRBV6-1, with D possibly being TRBD1 or TRBD2 (5 bases each). The germline V gene encodes CDR1 MNHNS and CDR2 SASEGT. With 5 bases removed from V and 5 bases from J, the gap between germline ends came to 17 bases. This CDR3 has 15 residues. DNA of the CDR3: TGTGCCAGCAGTACCGGGGCCGAGCCGGGAGATACGCAGTATTTT. Translation gives CASSTGAEPGDTQYF.

This clonotype was seen at least ten times. This sequence joins TRBV4-2 and TRBJ2-1; 9 bases fit TRBD2. CDR1 LGHNA and CDR2 YNFKEQ come from the germline V gene. CDR3 length equals 16 residues. Trimming at V came to 4 bases and at J to 1 base, leaving 5 bases not matched to a gene. CDR3 sequence reads: CASSPVLAGSYNEQFF. The CDR3 DNA is TGTGCCAGCAGCCCGGTCCTAGCGGGGTCCTACAATGAGCAGTTCTTC.

This clonotype was counted only a few times. This chain connects TRBV7-2 to TRBJ2-7; D unresolved. V gave up 1 base and J gave up 2 bases, with 9 bases separating them. CDR1 is SGHTA, CDR2 FQGNSA, per germline. The CDR3 runs 14 residues. The DNA of the CDR3 is TGTGCCAGCAGCTTAGTTCCCAGGCCCTACGAGCAGTACTTC. It encodes CASSLVPRPYEQYF.

This clonotype was seen ten or more times. This chain connects TRBV29-1 to TRBJ1-2; D is unclear. The CDR3 extends over 11 amino acids. The V and J ends lost 5 bases and 8 bases respectively, with 12 bases between them. Per the germline V gene, CDR1 is SQVTM and CDR2 is ANQGSEA. The CDR3 reads CSVFVLYGYTF. The DNA of the CDR3 is TGCAGCGTTTTCGTGTTGTACGGCTACACCTTC.

The chain has TRBV20-1 and TRBJ2-7; D gene uncertain. Trimming took 3 bases from V and 5 from J, leaving 20 bases between them. Per the germline V gene, CDR1 is DFQATT and CDR2 is SNEGSKA (reference sequence). The CDR3 loop spans 15 amino acids. CDR3 bases: TGCAGTGCTAGGGCCTTAGGGCAGGCTTCGCACGAGCAGTACTTC. Translation gives CSARALGQASHEQYF.